This entry lists 21 T cell receptor beta chains sequenced from one sample in a study of T cells in Graves' hyperthyroidism and ophthalmopathy. Amplified TCR beta CDR3 regions derived from RNA transcripts. HTBI primers were used for first-round RT-PCR of the TCR CDR3. TCRdb itself ran the multiplex PCR reads through MiXCR, one entry per CDR3 protein. The sample shows about 110,000 distinct CDR3 sequences, 15% to 20% of them seen only once. The sequenced sample was blood. Every receptor here comes from a woman aged 50 to 60 with Graves' hyperthyroidism.

This clonotype has a count of ten or more. The CDR3 here is CASSLYRVSHEQYF. CDR3 nucleotides: TGTGCCAGCAGCTTGTACAGGGTGTCCCACGAGCAGTACTTC. The genes are TRBV5-6 and TRBJ2-7; perhaps TRBD1 as D (6 bases). This CDR3 has 14 amino acids. The V gene's germline CDR1 is SGHDT and CDR2 YYEEEE. With 1 base removed from V and 5 bases from J, the gap between germline ends came to 13 bases.

This clonotype was observed at least ten times. This chain joins TRBV2 and TRBJ2-3; D is ambiguous. CDR3 length: 13 amino acids. Germline CDR1 reads SNHLY; CDR2 reads FYNNEI. Trimming shortened V by 4 bases and J by 2 bases, and 7 bases separated the two germline ends. The CDR3 loop reads CASSARLTDTQYF. CDR3 nucleotide sequence: TGTGCCAGCAGTGCCCGACTCACAGATACGCAGTATTTT.

This clonotype was counted at least ten times. The chain recombines TRBV27 with TRBJ1-1; 8 bases agree with TRBD1. Per germline, CDR1 MNHEY and CDR2 SMNVEV (reference sequence). J gave up 2 bases and V 3 bases, and 2 bases lay outside the gene matches. This CDR3 spans 14 amino acids. Here the CDR3 DNA reads TGTGCCAGCAGTTTCCAGGGGGCTAACACTGAAGCTTTCTTT. Translation gives CASSFQGANTEAFF.

In this sample, this clonotype turned up many times. The chain couples TRBV7-9 to TRBJ1-4; TRBD1 is a possible D gene (6 bases). CDR1 SEHNR and CDR2 FQNEAQ come from the germline V gene (reference sequence). The CDR3 extends over 15 amino acids. V was shortened by 2 bases and J by 8 bases, with 15 bases between the two germline ends. This CDR3 is CASSLSTLRGEKLFF. In DNA form, the CDR3 reads TGTGCCAGCAGCTTATCGACACTAAGGGGGGAAAAACTGTTTTTT.

This clonotype was recorded a few times. The chain has TRBV20-1 and TRBJ2-1; possible D gene TRBD2, 7 bases. The CDR3 totals 16 residues. Between the trimmed V and J ends, which lost 3 bases and 3 bases, there was a span of 18 bases. Per the germline V gene, CDR1 is DFQATT and CDR2 is SNEGSKA (reference sequence). For the CDR3, the DNA is TGCAGTGCTAGGTGGGGGCCTAGCGGAAACTACAATGAGCAGTTCTTC. This encodes CSARWGPSGNYNEQFF.

This clonotype showed up many times. This chain uses TRBV5-1 with TRBJ2-5, with D perhaps being TRBD1 or TRBD2 (5 bases each). The V end was cut by 4 bases, the J end by 5 bases, with 15 bases between. Per germline, CDR1 SGHRS and CDR2 YFSETQ. CDR3 length: 14 amino acids. CDR3 sequence reads: CASSRRSDTETQYF. The CDR3 DNA is TGCGCCAGCAGCCGGAGGTCGGACACGGAGACCCAGTACTTC.

This clonotype was found many times. This rearrangement joins TRBV20-1 to TRBJ2-1; 7 bases fit TRBD1. The CDR3 sequence is 11 residues long. V gave up 8 bases and J gave up 7 bases; unmatched junction bases: 5. Per the germline V gene, CDR1 is DFQATT and CDR2 is SNEGSKA (reference sequence). The CDR3 coding sequence is TGCAGTTTCCACAGGGGAAATGAGCAGTTCTTC. Amino acids: CSFHRGNEQFF.

At least ten counts were recorded for this clonotype. V gene TRBV12-3 or TRBV12-4 combines with J gene TRBJ2-1; no firm D call. The CDR3 runs to 11 residues. The V end lost 5 bases, the J end lost 7 bases, and 6 bases lay between the germline ends. The CDR3 here is CASSRRNEQFF. The CDR3, as DNA: TGTGCCAGCAGTCGGAGAAATGAGCAGTTCTTC.

This clonotype was detected once. J is TRBJ2-5 and V is TRBV5-4; 10 bases align to TRBD2. The J segment lost 3 bases and the V segment lost 4 bases, leaving 6 bases of the junction unmatched. This CDR3 region has 15 residues. Germline V gives CDR1 SGHNT, CDR2 YYREEE (reference sequence). CDR3 sequence (DNA): TGTGCCAGCAGCCCCACAGGACTAGCGGAAGAGACCCAGTACTTC. Translated, it gives CASSPTGLAEETQYF.

This clonotype was seen repeatedly, ten times or more. The CDR3 loop is CASSSLPGSSYEQYV. In DNA, the CDR3 is TGTGCCAGCAGTTCCTTACCAGGGAGCTCCTACGAGCAGTACGTC. The V call is TRBV6-5, the J call TRBJ2-7; D may match TRBD1 or TRBD2 (5 bases each). This CDR3 spans 15 amino acids. Germline values: CDR1 MNHEY, CDR2 SVGAGI. V lost 4 bases to trimming and J lost 0 bases, with 13 bases between them.

Ten or more counts support this clonotype. The V gene is TRBV28, the J gene TRBJ2-3, with 8 bases lining up with TRBD2. The ends lost 6 bases at V and 0 bases at J; junction bases unmatched: 11. The CDR3 is 17 amino acids. The V gene's germline CDR1 is MDHEN and CDR2 SYDVKM. The CDR3 loop is CASSALKLAESTDTQYF. The CDR3, as DNA: TGTGCCAGCAGCGCTTTAAAACTAGCGGAGAGCACAGATACGCAGTATTTT. The variable domain in full, completed from reference TRBV28 and TRBJ2-3, reads DVKVTQSSRYLVKRTGEKVFLECVQDMDHENMFWYRQDPGLGLRLIYFSYDVKMKEKGDIPEGYSVSREKKERFSLILESASTNQTSMYLCASSALKLAESTDTQYFGPGTRLTVL.

This clonotype was counted many times. The chain combines TRBV20-1 with TRBJ2-5; 7 nucleotides line up with TRBD1. This CDR3 has 15 amino acids. With V trimmed by 0 bases and J by 5 bases, 9 bases remained unmatched. In germline, CDR1 is DFQATT, CDR2 SNEGSKA (reference sequence). CDR3 sequence: CSARDGRDSGETQYF. In DNA, the CDR3 is TGCAGTGCTAGAGATGGCCGGGACAGTGGTGAGACCCAGTACTTC.

This clonotype was observed a handful of times. CDR3 protein: CASRDGTGGQPQHF. DNA of the CDR3: TGTGCCAGTAGAGACGGGACAGGGGGACAGCCCCAGCATTTT. This chain joins TRBV19 and TRBJ1-5, with 11 bases that match TRBD1. V dropped 6 bases and J dropped 7; count of bases not matched to a gene: 5. The CDR3 is made up of 14 amino acids. CDR1 LNHDA and CDR2 SQIVND come from the germline V gene (reference sequence).

The gene calls are TRBV29-1 and TRBJ2-5; 12 bases agree with TRBD2. The CDR3 runs 14 residues. CDR1 SQVTM and CDR2 ANQGSEA come from the germline V gene. V dropped 7 bases and J dropped 4; count of bases not matched to a gene: 7. CDR3 bases: TGCAGCGCTACTCCGGGACTAGCGGGAGAGACCCAGTACTTC. Its translation is CSATPGLAGETQYF.

This clonotype was counted ten times or more. The CDR3 region is CASSEASRDPGNEKLFF. The CDR3 coding sequence is TGTGCCAGCAGTGAAGCGAGCCGGGACCCCGGTAATGAAAAACTGTTTTTT. The rearrangement joins TRBV2 to TRBJ1-4, with a tentative D call TRBD1 (5 bases). Trimming stripped 0 bases from V and 4 bases from J, with 15 bases between. Germline CDR1 and CDR2: SNHLY and FYNNEI. This CDR3 comprises 17 residues.

The V and J genes are TRBV2 and TRBJ2-5; 10 bases are shared with TRBD1. After removal of 5 bases from V and 1 base from J, the junction contained 1 base not matched to a gene. This CDR3 region has 14 residues. Germline values: CDR1 SNHLY, CDR2 FYNNEI. CDR3 residues: CASSRDRGQETQYF. Written as DNA, the CDR3 is TGTGCCAGCAGTCGGGACAGGGGCCAAGAGACCCAGTACTTC. The full variable domain, rest sourced from reference TRBV2 and TRBJ2-5, is EPEVTQTPSHQVTQMGQEVILRCVPISNHLYFYWYRQILGQKVEFLVSFYNNEISEKSEIFDDQFSVERPDGSNFTLKIRSTKLEDSAMYFCASSRDRGQETQYFGPGTRLLVL.

This clonotype occurred many times. V gene TRBV27 combines with J gene TRBJ1-6; perhaps TRBD1 as D (6 bases). Germline lookup yields CDR1 MNHEY and CDR2 SMNVEV (reference sequence). CDR3 length: 13 residues. Trimming stripped 6 bases from V and 7 bases from J, with 10 bases between. CDR3 residues: CASRTGYNSPLHF. CDR3 DNA: TGTGCCAGCAGAACAGGGTACAATTCACCCCTCCACTTT.

Written as DNA, the CDR3 is TGTGCCAGCAGCTCCTGGTCCGACACAGATACGCAGTATTTT. This gives the protein CASSSWSDTDTQYF. The rearrangement uses TRBV13 and TRBJ2-3, with D unresolved. Trimming left V 4 bases short and J 2 bases short, with 10 bases between. The CDR3 is 14 residues long. The germline gives CDR1 PRHDT, CDR2 FYEKMQ (reference sequence). Full variable domain (remainder filled in from reference TRBV13 and TRBJ2-3): AAGVIQSPRHLIKEKRETATLKCYPIPRHDTVYWYQQGPGQDPQFLISFYEKMQSDKGSIPDRFSAQQFSDYHSELNMSSLELGDSALYFCASSSWSDTDTQYFGPGTRLTVL.

The chain is built from TRBV12-3 or TRBV12-4 and TRBJ2-3; D is perhaps TRBD1 (5 bases). Trimming removed 6 bases from V and 0 bases from J, with 13 bases in between. This CDR3 has 15 amino acids. CDR3: CASRPWTFSTDTQYF. The CDR3 nucleotides are TGTGCCAGCAGACCCTGGACATTTAGCACAGATACGCAGTATTTT.

This clonotype was detected ten times or more. The chain links TRBV6-1 to TRBJ2-2; D remains unclear. CDR3 size: 14 residues. Trimming pared 8 bases from V and 0 bases from J, leaving 10 bases between. The germline gives CDR1 MNHNS, CDR2 SASEGT. The CDR3 region is CASGNRANTGELFF. The CDR3 nucleotides read TGTGCCAGCGGCAATAGGGCGAACACCGGGGAGCTGTTTTTT.

The sample holds many counts of this clonotype. The chain has TRBV6-6 and TRBJ2-3; D is ambiguous. The CDR3 loop spans 15 amino acids. Trimming took off 1 base at V and 2 bases at J, with 10 bases between the two ends. The germline V gene encodes CDR1 MNHNY and CDR2 SVGAGI (reference sequence). The CDR3 nucleotides read TGTGCCAGCAGTTACTTCGACTCCCCCACAGATACGCAGTATTTT. Amino acid sequence: CASSYFDSPTDTQYF.